Following are 30 T cell receptor beta chains from one sample sequenced in a study of shared clonotypes between healthy human individuals. Naive CD8 cells lacked CD45RO and underwent positive selection for CCR7, leaving out terminally differentiated effector memory CD45RA+ cells. Here immunoSEQ multiplex PCR was the method, and the copy in TCRdb shows in-frame clones only, minus some. The sample shows hundreds of thousands of clones, 90% to 97% of them seen only once. Sequenced input: naive CD8+ T cells sorted from blood. The receptors shown here come from a woman aged 25 to 39 in good health.

The V call is TRBV29-1, the J call TRBJ1-1; 7 bases agree with TRBD1. The V segment lost 2 bases and the J segment 3 bases; nucleotides outside the gene matches: 6. Germline CDR1 reads SQVTM; CDR2 reads ANQGSEA. This CDR3 has 14 residues. CDR3 in DNA: TGCAGCGTTGAATGGGAGACAGGGTACACTGAAGCTTTCTTT. It encodes CSVEWETGYTEAFF.

The rearrangement uses TRBV27 and TRBJ2-3; TRBD2 might be the D (5 bases). V shed 1 base and J shed 7 bases, with 12 bases lying between them. CDR3 length equals 14 residues. In germline, CDR1 is MNHEY, CDR2 SMNVEV (reference sequence). The CDR3 loop is CASSLFGGGYTQYF. CDR3 sequence (DNA): TGTGCCAGCAGTTTATTTGGAGGCGGATATACGCAGTATTTT.

The rearrangement links TRBV14 to TRBJ1-2, with 7 nucleotides matching TRBD1. Germline values: CDR1 SGHDN, CDR2 FVKESK. The junction had 6 bases not matched to a gene; V was cut back by 4 bases and J by 4 bases. This CDR3 is 14 amino acids long. In DNA form, the CDR3 reads TGTGCCAGCAGCCCCCGACAGGGCCTCTATGGCTACACCTTC. Translation gives CASSPRQGLYGYTF.

The V call is TRBV28, the J call TRBJ2-1; 9 bases line up with TRBD2. The CDR3 has 15 residues. From germline, CDR1 is MDHEN and CDR2 SYDVKM. Losses at the gene ends were 5 bases for V and 7 bases for J; bases not matched to a gene: 9. CDR3 in DNA: TGTGCCAGCAGTCTAATAGCGGGAGTGGTAAATGAGCAGTTCTTC. This sequence encodes CASSLIAGVVNEQFF.

This clone was detected only once. The chain couples TRBV2 to TRBJ2-1; 9 bases are a match to TRBD1. The V segment lost 6 bases and the J segment 7 bases; nucleotides outside the gene matches: 7. Germline CDR1 is SNHLY and CDR2 is FYNNEI. CDR3 length: 14 residues. In DNA, the CDR3 is TGTGCCAGCAGACAGGGACAGGGAACGAATGAGCAGTTCTTC. Protein: CASRQGQGTNEQFF.

For the CDR3, the DNA is TGTGCCAGTAGTTCGACAGCCGAGAACACTGAAGCTTTCTTT. Amino acid sequence: CASSSTAENTEAFF. This chain joins TRBV19 and TRBJ1-1; maybe TRBD1 (5 bases). V was trimmed by 5 bases and J by 1 base, leaving 11 bases between them. Looked up from germline, CDR1 is LNHDA and CDR2 is SQIVND (reference sequence). CDR3 size: 14 residues.

The J gene is TRBJ2-3, the V gene TRBV7-8, with TRBD1 matching 7 bases. Germline CDR1 is SGHVS and CDR2 is FQNEAQ. CDR3 length: 14 residues. Trimming took 5 bases from V and 2 from J; bases not matched to a gene: 4. CDR3 region: CASSPGQNTDTQYF. The CDR3 DNA is TGTGCCAGCAGCCCGGGACAGAACACAGATACGCAGTATTTT.

The chain is built from TRBV19 and TRBJ1-5, with D maybe TRBD1 (6 bases). Trimming shortened V by 5 bases and J by 3 bases, and 14 bases separated the two germline ends. This CDR3 region has 15 residues. Germline V gene data show CDR1 as LNHDA and CDR2 as SQIVND (reference sequence). The CDR3, as DNA: TGTGCCAGTAGTTCCCTTGGACAGCCCAATCAGCCCCAGCATTTT. It yields the protein CASSSLGQPNQPQHF.

The chain links TRBV19 to TRBJ2-1; the match to TRBD2 covers 10 bases. V lost 4 bases and J lost 4; bases outside the gene matches: 4. The CDR3 contains 15 residues. Germline assignment: CDR1 LNHDA and CDR2 SQIVND (reference sequence). Here the CDR3 reads CASSTGLAVYNEQFF. The CDR3 DNA sequence: TGTGCCAGTAGTACCGGACTAGCGGTGTACAATGAGCAGTTCTTC.

As to this clone: A clone one base away is much larger, so this may be a read error. Within the sample, other DNA sequences also encode this same CDR3. The rearrangement joins TRBV9 to TRBJ2-2, with a weak D call TRBD1 (6 bases). Trimming took off 4 bases at V and 5 bases at J, with 9 bases between the two ends. Germline V gene data show CDR1 as SGDLS and CDR2 as YYNGEE. The CDR3 has 13 amino acids. CDR3 sequence reads: CASSIGGTGELFF. Here the CDR3 DNA reads TGTGCCAGCAGCATAGGGGGTACCGGGGAGCTGTTTTTT.

The chain has TRBV5-1 and TRBJ2-7, with D unclear. Per the germline V gene, CDR1 is SGHRS and CDR2 is YFSETQ. The CDR3 covers 13 residues. Trimming stripped 8 bases from V and 3 bases from J, with 15 bases between. The CDR3 nucleotides are TGCGCCAGTAAAGAGGAGCCCATCTACGAGCAGTACTTC. Amino acid sequence: CASKEEPIYEQYF. The entire variable domain, with the rest obtained from reference TRBV5-1 and TRBJ2-7, is as follows: KAGVTQTPRYLIKTRGQQVTLSCSPISGHRSVSWYQQTPGQGLQFLFEYFSETQRNKGNFPGRFSGRQFSNSRSEMNVSTLELGDSALYLCASKEEPIYEQYFGPGTRLTVT.

The gene calls are TRBV5-6 and TRBJ2-1; 11 bases match TRBD2. Germline-derived CDR1 and CDR2 are SGHDT and YYEEEE. There are 17 residues in the CDR3. The ends lost 2 bases at V and 3 bases at J; junction bases unmatched: 7. The CDR3 sequence: CASSFGGTSGSYNEQFF. CDR3 coding DNA: TGTGCCAGCAGCTTCGGGGGCACTAGCGGGAGCTACAATGAGCAGTTCTTC. The whole variable domain, filled in from reference TRBV5-6 and TRBJ2-1, reads DAGVTQSPTHLIKTRGQQVTLRCSPKSGHDTVSWYQQALGQGPQFIFQYYEEEERQRGNFPDRFSGHQFPNYSSELNVNALLLGDSALYLCASSFGGTSGSYNEQFFGPGTRLTVL.

The chain employs TRBV19 and TRBJ2-7; 9 bases agree with TRBD1. V lost 7 bases, J lost 3 bases, and 13 bases stayed unmatched. The CDR3 covers 16 residues. CDR1 and CDR2 from the germline V gene are LNHDA and SQIVND (reference sequence). CDR3 loop: CASKKEVGTGRYEQYF. CDR3 DNA: TGTGCCAGTAAAAAAGAGGTGGGGACAGGGCGCTACGAGCAGTACTTC.

The chain combines TRBV13 with TRBJ1-4; possibly TRBD1 for D (5 bases). Trimming shortened V by 0 bases and J by 8 bases, and 16 bases separated the two germline ends. Germline V gene sequence: CDR1 PRHDT, CDR2 FYEKMQ (reference sequence). This CDR3 contains 16 residues. Here the CDR3 DNA reads TGTGCCAGCAGCTTAGGCCGGAGGGCAGGGTCGGAAAAACTGTTTTTT. Its translation: CASSLGRRAGSEKLFF.

The rearrangement joins TRBV27 to TRBJ2-5, with TRBD2 matching 10 bases. The trim removed 2 bases at V and 4 bases at J, leaving 10 bases unmatched. The germline CDR1 and CDR2 sequences are MNHEY and SMNVEV (reference sequence). This CDR3 has 17 residues. The CDR3 nucleotides are TGTGCCAGCAGTTTAGTCGGGGCTAGCGGGAGTTCAGAGACCCAGTACTTC. Residues: CASSLVGASGSSETQYF.

The rearrangement uses TRBV29-1 and TRBJ2-2, with D tentatively TRBD1 (5 bases). Trimming left V 4 bases short and J 3 bases short, with 12 bases between. Germline-derived CDR1 and CDR2 are SQVTM and ANQGSEA. The CDR3 contains 14 residues. DNA of the CDR3: TGCAGCGTTGGGGTGGGGCTGGACACCGGGGAGCTGTTTTTT. This gives the protein CSVGVGLDTGELFF.

This clone has just one count. The rearrangement uses TRBV10-2 and TRBJ2-1; 7 nucleotides line up with TRBD1. Germline CDR1 reads WSHSY; CDR2 reads SAAADI. J gave up 6 bases and V 3 bases, and 11 bases lay outside the gene matches. CDR3 length: 16 amino acids. CDR3 amino acids: CASSDPGTAAFNEQFF. Written as DNA, the CDR3 is TGCGCCAGCAGTGATCCCGGGACAGCAGCTTTCAATGAGCAGTTCTTC.

This clone turned up a few times. The rearrangement links TRBV27 to TRBJ1-5; the D is unclear. CDR3 size: 14 residues. CDR1 MNHEY and CDR2 SMNVEV come from the germline V gene (reference sequence). V was trimmed by 5 bases and J by 7 bases, leaving 15 bases between them. CDR3 amino acids: CASSPSGLGQPQHF. The CDR3 coding sequence is TGTGCCAGCAGTCCCTCCGGTTTGGGGCAGCCCCAGCATTTT.

The rearrangement links TRBV19 to TRBJ2-7; no clear D gene. The CDR3 is 13 residues long. Germline V gene lookup returns CDR1 LNHDA and CDR2 SQIVND (reference sequence). Trimming removed 5 bases at V and 0 bases at J, with 8 bases between. CDR3 nucleotide sequence: TGTGCCAGTAGTCCCGAAAGCTCCTACGAGCAGTACTTC. This sequence encodes CASSPESSYEQYF.

The chain uses TRBV7-9 and TRBJ2-2; 12 bases match TRBD1. Trimming at V came to 4 bases and at J to 2 bases, leaving 8 bases not matched to a gene. Germline CDR1 and CDR2: SEHNR and FQNEAQ (reference sequence). This CDR3 comprises 18 residues. The CDR3 loop reads CASSSFWDRGPNTGELFF. In DNA form, the CDR3 reads TGTGCCAGCAGCTCCTTTTGGGACAGGGGGCCTAACACCGGGGAGCTGTTTTTT.

The chain has TRBV11-2 and TRBJ2-1; 9 bases fit TRBD2. The germline V gene has CDR1 SGHAT and CDR2 FQNNGV. CDR3 length: 16 amino acids. After removal of 4 bases from V and 4 bases from J, the junction contained 8 bases not matched to a gene. The CDR3 DNA reads as TGTGCCAGCAGCTCCAATGCGGGACTAGCTTACAATGAGCAGTTCTTC. Its protein product is CASSSNAGLAYNEQFF.

This clone has only one observation. This chain joins TRBV2 and TRBJ2-1; the D gene could be TRBD1 or TRBD2 (5 bases each). Germline CDR1 and CDR2: SNHLY and FYNNEI. Trimming removed 10 bases at V and 9 bases at J, with 22 bases between. This CDR3 region has 14 residues. The CDR3 DNA reads TGTGCCACCCTACCGGGACGCATCCCTGGTGAGCAGTTCTTC. This sequence encodes CATLPGRIPGEQFF.

V and J are TRBV7-9 and TRBJ2-5; D gene uncertain. The end of the DNA aligns better with TRBJ2-7, so the J call may be wrong. This CDR3 has 13 amino acids. The V gene's germline CDR1 is SEHNR and CDR2 FQNEAQ (reference sequence). The CDR3 coding sequence is TGTGCCAGCAGCTTGGAGAACTCCTACGAGCAGTACTTC. Amino acid sequence: CASSLENSYEQYF.

For this clone: This sample includes further DNA sequences coding for the same CDR3. V usage is TRBV7-3 and J usage is TRBJ2-5, with 9 bases matching TRBD1. CDR3 size: 14 residues. Germline values: CDR1 SGHTA, CDR2 FQGTGA. J lost 5 bases, V lost 6 bases, and 7 bases had no gene match. The CDR3 reads CASSSTGGAETQYF. In DNA form, the CDR3 reads TGTGCCAGCAGTTCCACAGGGGGCGCTGAGACCCAGTACTTC.

This clone was detected only once. The chain links TRBV9 to TRBJ2-7; 12 nucleotides match TRBD2. J lost 2 bases, V lost 3 bases, and 6 bases had no gene match. Germline values: CDR1 SGDLS, CDR2 YYNGEE. This CDR3 is built from 16 residues. The CDR3 loop reads CASSASTSGGAYEQYF. Written as DNA, the CDR3 is TGTGCCAGCAGCGCATCGACTAGCGGGGGAGCCTACGAGCAGTACTTC.

This chain links TRBV7-9 with TRBJ1-5; D unclear. Looked up from germline, CDR1 is SEHNR and CDR2 is FQNEAQ (reference sequence). The V and J ends lost 4 bases and 4 bases respectively, with 17 bases between them. The CDR3 is 16 residues long. CDR3 nucleotides: TGTGCCAGCAGCTACTCCCTAGGTGAGATAAATCAGCCCCAGCATTTT. This encodes CASSYSLGEINQPQHF.

DNA for the CDR3: TGTGCCAGCAGCCCAGAGACGGGAGGGCGCCAAGAGACCCAGTACTTC. It codes for CASSPETGGRQETQYF. The V gene is TRBV7-9, the J gene TRBJ2-5, with 8 nucleotides matching TRBD2. V shed 5 bases and J 1 base; nucleotides not matched to a gene: 9. The CDR3 loop spans 16 amino acids. Germline CDR1 reads SEHNR; CDR2 reads FQNEAQ (reference sequence).

The chain links TRBV29-1 to TRBJ2-1; TRBD2 matches at 14 bases. The CDR3 totals 17 residues. Losses at the gene ends were 1 base for V and 0 bases for J; bases not matched to a gene: 2. Germline V lookup: CDR1 SQVTM, CDR2 ANQGSEA. This CDR3 is CSVEGTSGRSSYNEQFF. In nucleotides, the CDR3 is TGCAGCGTTGAAGGGACTAGCGGGAGGAGCTCCTACAATGAGCAGTTCTTC.

The genes are TRBV6-4 and TRBJ2-1; D possibly corresponds to TRBD1 (6 bases). The CDR3 is made up of 11 amino acids. Germline V gene sequence: CDR1 MRHNA, CDR2 SNTAGT. The ends were cut back, 6 bases at V and 9 bases at J, with 9 bases in the middle. The CDR3 reads CASRLGGEQFF. The CDR3 DNA follows: TGTGCCAGCAGGTTAGGGGGTGAGCAGTTCTTC.

CDR3 coding DNA: TGTGCCAGCAGCCTAACAGGGGAGAAGCCCCAGCATTTT. This sequence encodes CASSLTGEKPQHF. The gene calls are TRBV11-3 and TRBJ1-5; 7 bases align to TRBD1. Per the germline V gene, CDR1 is SGHNT and CDR2 is YENEEA. J lost 8 bases, V lost 5 bases, and 6 bases had no gene match. CDR3 length: 13 residues.